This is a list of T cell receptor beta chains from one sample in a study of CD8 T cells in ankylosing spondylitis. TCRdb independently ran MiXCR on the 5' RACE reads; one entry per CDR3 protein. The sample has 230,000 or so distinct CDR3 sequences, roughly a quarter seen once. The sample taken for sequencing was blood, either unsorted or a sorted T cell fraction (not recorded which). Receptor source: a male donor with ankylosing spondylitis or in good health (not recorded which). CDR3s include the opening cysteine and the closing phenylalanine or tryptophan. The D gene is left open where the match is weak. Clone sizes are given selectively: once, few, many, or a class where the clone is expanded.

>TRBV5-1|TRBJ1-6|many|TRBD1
TGCGCCAGCAGCTTGGCGGGACAGGCTAATTCACCCCTCCACTTT
CASSLAGQANSPLHF
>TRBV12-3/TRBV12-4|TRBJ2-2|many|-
TGTGCCAGCAGGCGTAGTAGCGACACCGGGGAGCTGTTTTTT
CASRRSSDTGELFF
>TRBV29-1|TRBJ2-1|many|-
TGCAGCGGACGGGGACTCGCCTACAATGAGCAGTTCTTC
CSGRGLAYNEQFF
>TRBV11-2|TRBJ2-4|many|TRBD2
TGTGCCAGCAGCTTATTATCGGCGGGGGGGCAATATCTGGCCAAAAACATTCAGTACTTC
CASSLLSAGGQYLAKNIQYF
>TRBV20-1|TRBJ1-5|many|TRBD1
TGCAGTGCTAGAGGAGCCGACAGGGCGTATAGCAATCAGCCCCAGCATTTT
CSARGADRAYSNQPQHF
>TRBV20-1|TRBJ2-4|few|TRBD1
TGCAGTGCTAGCCCCGGACAGGGGAACATTCAGTACTTC
CSASPGQGNIQYF
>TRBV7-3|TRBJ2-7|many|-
TGTGCCAGCAGCGTGGACGAGCTCTACGAGCAGTACTTC
CASSVDELYEQYF
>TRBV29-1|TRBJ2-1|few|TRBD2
TGCAGCGTTGACCCTAGCGGGGGGGCGAATGAGCAGTTCTTC
CSVDPSGGANEQFF
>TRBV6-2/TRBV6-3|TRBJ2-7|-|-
TGTGCCAGCAAAGAGGGCGTTAGCGAGCAGTACTTC
CASKEGVSEQYF
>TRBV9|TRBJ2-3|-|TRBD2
TGTGCCAGCAGCGTTGCCCCCGGTAGCGGGCGCACAGATACGCAGTATTTT
CASSVAPGSGRTDTQYF
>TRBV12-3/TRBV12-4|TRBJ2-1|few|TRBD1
TGTGCCAGCAGCTACCGGGACAGCTTCAATGAGCAGTTCTTC
CASSYRDSFNEQFF
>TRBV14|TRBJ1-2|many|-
TGTGCCAGCAGACACCGACTGGGTTCAAGAGGCTACACCTTC
CASRHRLGSRGYTF
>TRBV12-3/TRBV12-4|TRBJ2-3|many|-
TGTGCCAGCAGGGTCGAGGGTTGGGATACGCAGTATTTT
CASRVEGWDTQYF
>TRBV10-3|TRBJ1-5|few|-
TGTGCCATCAGTGGGGAGAATCAGCCCCAGCATTTT
CAISGENQPQHF
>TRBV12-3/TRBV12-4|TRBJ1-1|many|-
TGTGCCAGCAGGCCCACCCTCGGGGAAGCTTTCTTT
CASRPTLGEAFF
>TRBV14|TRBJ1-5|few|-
TGTGCCAGCAGCCTAGGGGGGGGGCCCCAGCATTTT
CASSLGGGPQHF
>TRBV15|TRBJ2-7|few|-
TGTGCCACCAGCAGACCCCCGGGGGTCGAGCAGTACTTC
CATSRPPGVEQYF
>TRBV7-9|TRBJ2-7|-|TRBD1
TGTGCCAGCAGGCCGGGACAGGGCCGGGACGAGCAGTACTTC
CASRPGQGRDEQYF
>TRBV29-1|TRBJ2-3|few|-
TGCAGCGGCGTAGCAGATCCTAGCACAGATACGCAGTATTTT
CSGVADPSTDTQYF
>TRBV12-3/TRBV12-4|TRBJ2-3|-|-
TGTGCCAGCAGTTTTTCCGGGGTGAAAGATACGCAGTATTTT
CASSFSGVKDTQYF
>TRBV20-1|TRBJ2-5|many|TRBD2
TGCAGTGCCGAAGGAGCGGGGGCATGGGAGACCCAGTACTTC
CSAEGAGAWETQYF
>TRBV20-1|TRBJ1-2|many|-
TGCAGTGCTAGCGAAACAGGAGAAATTAACTATGGCTACACCTTC
CSASETGEINYGYTF
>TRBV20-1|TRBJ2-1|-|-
TGCAGTGCTAGAGGTGGCCTCAAGTGGAATGAGCAGTTCTTC
CSARGGLKWNEQFF
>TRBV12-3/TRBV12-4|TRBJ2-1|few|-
TGTGCCAGCAGTTTCCATGAGCAGTTCTTC
CASSFHEQFF
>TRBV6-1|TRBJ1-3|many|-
TGTGCCAGCAGTGAAGGTTCGGCCGGCGGAAACACCATATATTTT
CASSEGSAGGNTIYF
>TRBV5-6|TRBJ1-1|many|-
TGTGCCAGCAGCTTGGGTCGGGACCGTGAAGCTTTCTTT
CASSLGRDREAFF
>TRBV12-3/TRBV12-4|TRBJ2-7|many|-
TGTGCCAGCAGCAATCTAGCCCGCTACGAGCAGTACTTC
CASSNLARYEQYF
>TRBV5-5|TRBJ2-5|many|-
TGTGCCAGCAGCCCGGATCCAAGGGGAGAGACCCAGTACTTC
CASSPDPRGETQYF
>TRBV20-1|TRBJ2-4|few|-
TGCAGTGCTACGGACAAGGGGGGCATTCAGTACTTC
CSATDKGGIQYF
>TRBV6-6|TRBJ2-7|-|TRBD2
TGTGCCAGCAGCCCTCAGCGGGACGGCGAGCAGTACTTC
CASSPQRDGEQYF
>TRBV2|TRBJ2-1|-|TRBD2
TGTGCCAGCAGTGAAGTCTTGTGGACTAGCGGGGGGGCGGTCAATGAGCAGTTCTTC
CASSEVLWTSGGAVNEQFF
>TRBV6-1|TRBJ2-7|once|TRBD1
TGTGCCAGCAGTGAACAGGGGGCGCCCTACGAGCAGTACTTC
CASSEQGAPYEQYF
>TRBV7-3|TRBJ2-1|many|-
TGTGCCAGCAGCTTGGTAGCCTTGACCAATGAGCAGTTCTTC
CASSLVALTNEQFF
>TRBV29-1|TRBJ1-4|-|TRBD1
TGCAGCGCCAGGGGGCGGGATGAAAAACTGTTTTTT
CSARGRDEKLFF
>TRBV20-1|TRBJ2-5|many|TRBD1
TGCAGTGCTTGGCCGGGACAGATTCAAGAGACCCAGTACTTC
CSAWPGQIQETQYF
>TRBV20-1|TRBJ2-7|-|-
TGCAGTGCTAGGAAGGTTTCCTCCTACGAGCAGTACTTC
CSARKVSSYEQYF
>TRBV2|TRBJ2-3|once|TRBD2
TGTGCCAGCAGGGGGACCGGGACTAGTGAGTATTTT
CASRGTGTSEYF
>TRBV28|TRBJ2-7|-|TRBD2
TGTGCCAGCAGGCGGGGGGCCCCCTACGAGCAGTACTTC
CASRRGAPYEQYF
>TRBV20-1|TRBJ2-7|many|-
TGCAGTGCTTATAAAGACCGATCCTGGGACGAGCAGTACTTC
CSAYKDRSWDEQYF
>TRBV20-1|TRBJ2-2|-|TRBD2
TGCAGTGCAACTAGCGGGGGGGTCACCGGGGAGCTGTTTTTT
CSATSGGVTGELFF
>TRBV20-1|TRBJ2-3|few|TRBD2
TGCAGTGCTACATTAGCGGGGGGCCCCAAGGTAACAGATACGCAGTATTTT
CSATLAGGPKVTDTQYF